This is a list of T cell receptor beta chains from one sample in a study of tumor-infiltrating lymphocytes in glioblastoma multiforme. TCRdb used MiXCR to reprocess the multiplex PCR reads, holding one entry per CDR3 protein. The repertoire holds about 13,000 distinct CDR3 sequences, with roughly 68% as singletons. The specimen sequenced was brain tumor tissue. The receptors originated from a male donor with glioblastoma. Both conserved end residues are part of each CDR3. A D gene is named only where the DNA matches it firmly. Where a row states a size, it is once, few, many or the class of an expanded clone; other rows omit it.

DNA,CDR3,D,V,size,J
TGCGCCAGTAGCCGCCCCCGGGAGAGGGGGCTAAGGAACGAGCAGTACTTC,CASSRPRERGLRNEQYF,-,TRBV4-1,-,TRBJ2-7
TGCGCCAGCAGACCCTTGGCGACAAGGGATCAGCTCCAACATTTT,CASRPLATRDQLQHF,-,TRBV10-2,-,TRBJ1-5
TGTGTCAGCAGTTTTATGTACGGGCAGTACTTC,CVSSFMYGQYF,-,TRBV28,-,TRBJ2-7
TGTGCCAGCACCGCCCCAGTAGTTCACAAGCAGTTCTTC,CASTAPVVHKQFF,-,TRBV12-3/TRBV12-4,-,TRBJ2-1
TGCGCCAGCAGTCAGGGGGTCAGCACAGATACGCAGTATTTT,CASSQGVSTDTQYF,TRBD1,TRBV6-1,-,TRBJ2-3
TGCTCCAGCAGCCACCCCCGGGAGAGGGGGCTAAGGAACGAGCATTACTTC,CSSSHPRERGLRNEHYF,-,TRBV4-1,-,TRBJ2-7
TGTGCCAGCAGCGTAGGGACAGACCCTTGGGATACGCAGTATTTT,CASSVGTDPWDTQYF,-,TRBV9,many,TRBJ2-3
TGTATTGCCCCCCGGGGGGGGGTGGAGACCCAGTACTTC,CIAPRGGVETQYF,TRBD2,TRBV20-1,-,TRBJ2-5
TGTACCAGCAGCCGGGACAGGGAAGAGACCCAGTACTTC,CTSSRDREETQYF,TRBD1,TRBV11-2,-,TRBJ2-5
TGCAGTGCTAGACCCCGGGACAGGGGATACGAGCAGTACTTC,CSARPRDRGYEQYF,TRBD1,TRBV20-1,-,TRBJ2-7
TGCGCCATCAGCACACATAGCGAGAGCTCCTACGATCAGTACTTC,CAISTHSESSYDQYF,-,TRBV4-1,-,TRBJ2-7
TGTGCCAGCAGCGCGGATACTAGCACAGATACGCAGTATTTT,CASSADTSTDTQYF,-,TRBV6-2/TRBV6-3,-,TRBJ2-3
TGTGCCAGTATCAGCTGGCAAGAGACCCAGTACTTC,CASISWQETQYF,-,TRBV6-1,few,TRBJ2-5
TGCAGTGCCTTTGACCCACGTAACCACAATGAGCAGCTCTTC,CSAFDPRNHNEQLF,-,TRBV20-1,-,TRBJ2-1
TGCGCCAGCAGCCAAAGGCTCTTAGGGGAGCTGTTTTTT,CASSQRLLGELFF,-,TRBV4-1,-,TRBJ2-2
TGTGCCAGCAGCCACGGACTAGACCCCGGGGAGCTGTTTTTT,CASSHGLDPGELFF,TRBD2,TRBV11-2,hyperexpanded,TRBJ2-2
TGCGCCAGCAGCCAAGGGGGGTACGAGCAGTACTTC,CASSQGGYEQYF,-,TRBV4-1,few,TRBJ2-7
TGTGCCAGCAGCTTGGCCGGGACTAGCGGGGGCCCCACCCTCAATGAGCGGTTCTTC,CASSLAGTSGGPTLNERFF,TRBD2,TRBV11-3,-,TRBJ2-1
TGTGCCTGCAGCCTGACTAGCGGGATTAGGAATGAGCAGTTCTTC,CACSLTSGIRNEQFF,TRBD2,TRBV6-4,-,TRBJ2-1
TGTGCCAGCAGTGAGAGAGTCGGGGAGCTGGTTTTT,CASSERVGELVF,-,TRBV24-1,-,TRBJ2-2
TGTGCCGGCAGCCGCACTTACATGATCAGCGAAGTTTTCTTT,CAGSRTYMISEVFF,-,TRBV5-5,-,TRBJ1-1
TGTGCCAGCAGCTTGATGGCGACGGACACCGGGGAGCTGTTTTTT,CASSLMATDTGELFF,-,TRBV11-1,few,TRBJ2-2
TGTGCCAGCAGTTCAGGGTGGAAGACCGGGGAGCTGTTTTTT,CASSSGWKTGELFF,-,TRBV28,many,TRBJ2-2
TGTGCCAGCAGTCCGGGACAGGCTGGCTACACCTTC,CASSPGQAGYTF,TRBD1,TRBV12-3/TRBV12-4,few,TRBJ1-2
TGTGCCATCAGGGAGACTAGCCTGGGGGCGGAGAACACCGGGGAGCTGTTTTTT,CAIRETSLGAENTGELFF,-,TRBV10-3,-,TRBJ2-2
TGTGCCAGCAGCTTAGATCGGACCGGGGAGCTGTTTTTT,CASSLDRTGELFF,-,TRBV11-2,large,TRBJ2-2
TGTGCCAGCAGCCAAGATGTCCGCTACAATGAGCAGTTCTTC,CASSQDVRYNEQFF,-,TRBV14,many,TRBJ2-1
TGCAGCGTGACCGGGACTAGCATATTTAGCGTGGAGCTGTTTTTT,CSVTGTSIFSVELFF,TRBD2,TRBV29-1,-,TRBJ2-2
TGCAGTGCTAGGGACGGGGGGGCTGAGGAGACCCAGTACTTC,CSARDGGAEETQYF,TRBD2,TRBV20-1,few,TRBJ2-5
TGTGCCAGCAGCTTACGTGACAGCGGCTATATGAACACTGAAGCTTTCTTT,CASSLRDSGYMNTEAFF,-,TRBV11-2,-,TRBJ1-1
TGCAGCGTTGACAGGGACAGAGAAGCCCCCCTCCACTTT,CSVDRDREAPLHF,TRBD1,TRBV29-1,few,TRBJ1-6
TGTGCCACCAGCCTGACTAGCGGTCCCACAGATACGCAGTATTTT,CATSLTSGPTDTQYF,TRBD2,TRBV11-1,-,TRBJ2-3
TGTGCCAGCAGTTTAGGGGGGGAGCTCCCCTACGAGCAGTACTTC,CASSLGGELPYEQYF,-,TRBV12-3/TRBV12-4,-,TRBJ2-7
TGTGCCAGCAGTTTCTCAAAAGGGGCAGAGACCCAGTACTTC,CASSFSKGAETQYF,-,TRBV12-3/TRBV12-4,once,TRBJ2-5
TGTGCCAGCAGCTCAAACATCGGGGAGCTGTTTTTT,CASSSNIGELFF,-,TRBV11-2,-,TRBJ2-2